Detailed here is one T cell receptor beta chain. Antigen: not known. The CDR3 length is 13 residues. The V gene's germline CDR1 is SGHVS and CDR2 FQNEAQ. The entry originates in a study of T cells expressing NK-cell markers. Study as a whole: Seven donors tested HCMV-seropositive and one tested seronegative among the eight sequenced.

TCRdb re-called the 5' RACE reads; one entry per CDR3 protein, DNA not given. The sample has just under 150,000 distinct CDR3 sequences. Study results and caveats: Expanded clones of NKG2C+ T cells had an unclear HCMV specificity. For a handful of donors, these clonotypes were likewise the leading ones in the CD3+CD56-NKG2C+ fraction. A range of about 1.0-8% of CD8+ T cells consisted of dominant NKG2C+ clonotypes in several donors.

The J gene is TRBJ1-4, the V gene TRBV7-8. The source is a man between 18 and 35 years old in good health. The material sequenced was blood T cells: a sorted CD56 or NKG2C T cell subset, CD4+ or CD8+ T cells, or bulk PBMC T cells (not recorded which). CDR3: CASSSLGRPKLFF.